Following are 21 T cell receptor beta chains from one sample sequenced in a study of T cells after yellow fever vaccination. TCRdb ran MiXCR on the 5' RACE reads and lists one entry per CDR3 protein. This table has some 150,000 distinct CDR3 sequences, more than 9.5% appearing once. Material: CD8+ T cells sorted from PBMCs, obtained 15 days after the yellow fever booster vaccination. The receptors derive from a man aged 18 to 29 who received the YFV17D yellow fever vaccine.

This clonotype was counted between two and nine times. V and J are TRBV30 and TRBJ2-1; D perhaps matches TRBD2 (6 bases). V lost 0 bases and J lost 7, with 13 bases in between. Germline V gene sequence: CDR1 GTSNPN, CDR2 SVGIG (reference sequence). This CDR3 has 14 residues. CDR3 bases: TGTGCCTGGAGTGTTGCACTCGGAGGGAATGAGCAGTTCTTC. Protein: CAWSVALGGNEQFF. The entire variable domain, with the rest obtained from reference TRBV30 and TRBJ2-1, is as follows: SQTIHQWPATLVQPVGSPLSLECTVEGTSNPNLYWYRQAAGRGLQLLFYSVGIGQISSEVPQNLSASRPQDRQFILSSKKLLLSDSGFYLCAWSVALGGNEQFFGPGTRLTVL.

The gene calls are TRBV12-3 or TRBV12-4 and TRBJ2-5, with 9 positions matching TRBD1. The CDR3 loop spans 16 amino acids. V dropped 1 base and J dropped 4; count of bases not matched to a gene: 7. CDR3 sequence reads: CASSLVVTGGGETQYF. As DNA, the CDR3 is TGTGCCAGCAGTTTAGTGGTGACAGGGGGTGGAGAGACCCAGTACTTC.

V is TRBV11-2 and J is TRBJ2-1; 14 nucleotides align to TRBD2. CDR1 SGHAT and CDR2 FQNNGV come from the germline V gene. V lost 4 bases, J lost 5 bases, and 7 bases stayed unmatched. CDR3 length equals 17 residues. CDR3 nucleotides: TGTGCCAGCAGCTCATGGACTAGCGGGGGGCCGGACAATGAGCAGTTCTTC. Its translation: CASSSWTSGGPDNEQFF.

This clonotype turned up a few times. The chain links TRBV21-1 to TRBJ2-3; the table's D call TRBD1 went unverified against the DNA. TRBV21-1 counts as a pseudogene. The CDR3 is 15 residues long. The CDR3 coding sequence is TGTGCCAGCAGCCCACAGGGACGCCCGGAGGATACGCAGTATTTT. Translating it yields CASSPQGRPEDTQYF.

V is TRBV6-5 and J is TRBJ2-5, with TRBD1 matching 9 bases. The V gene end was trimmed by 5 bases and the J gene end by 5 bases; junction bases not matched to a gene: 3. The CDR3 totals 13 residues. Germline CDR1 MNHEY, CDR2 SVGAGI. CDR3 nucleotide sequence: TGTGCCAGCAGTCCCGACAGGGGGGAGACCCAGTACTTC. Translated, it gives CASSPDRGETQYF.

This clonotype has more than one count but fewer than ten. This rearrangement joins TRBV9 to TRBJ2-7; no reliable D call. The V end lost 0 bases, the J end lost 6 bases, and 10 bases lay between the germline ends. This CDR3 spans 13 amino acids. Germline assignment: CDR1 SGDLS and CDR2 YYNGEE. CDR3 amino acids: CASSVGGMTEQYF. The CDR3 nucleotides read TGTGCCAGCAGCGTAGGTGGTATGACCGAGCAGTACTTC.

Only a few counts were recorded for this clonotype. The rearrangement joins TRBV6-2 or TRBV6-3 to TRBJ1-1; D unclear. Looked up from germline, CDR1 is MNHEY and CDR2 is SVGEGT. The CDR3 runs 11 residues. Trimming stripped 1 base from V and 7 bases from J, with 4 bases between. CDR3 sequence (DNA): TGTGCCAGCAGTTACTTGTTTGAAGCTTTCTTT. This translates into CASSYLFEAFF.

This clonotype has just a few counts. The chain employs TRBV10-3 and TRBJ1-5, with D maybe TRBD1 (5 bases). The CDR3 extends over 16 amino acids. The V end was cut by 1 base, the J end by 1 base, with 11 bases between. Germline V gene lookup returns CDR1 ENHRY and CDR2 SYGVKD. The CDR3 DNA follows: TGTGCCATCAGTGAGTTAGACAGAGCGAGCAATCAGCCCCAGCATTTT. Translating gives CAISELDRASNQPQHF.

The sample holds many counts of this clonotype. The chain combines TRBV9 with TRBJ1-1, with D possibly TRBD1 on 6 matching bases. The germline V and J ends were trimmed by 4 bases and 1 base, with 14 bases remaining between them. Germline CDR1 SGDLS, CDR2 YYNGEE. The CDR3 runs 15 residues. CDR3 region: CASSRRQEQNTEAFF. DNA for the CDR3: TGTGCCAGCAGCAGAAGACAGGAACAGAACACTGAAGCTTTCTTT.

The J gene is TRBJ1-1, the V gene TRBV7-9, with 8 bases matching TRBD1. Germline V gene data show CDR1 as SEHNR and CDR2 as FQNEAQ (reference sequence). The CDR3 totals 15 residues. V trimming: 5 bases; J trimming: 2 bases; junction bases outside the gene matches: 7. CDR3 sequence reads: CASSPSDRGNTEAFF. CDR3 bases: TGTGCCAGCAGCCCCTCAGACAGGGGCAACACTGAAGCTTTCTTT.

In this sample, this clonotype turned up once. The junction shows a germline mismatch at one end, possibly a read error. The chain carries TRBV4-1 and TRBJ1-1; the D gene is possibly TRBD1 (5 bases). The length of the CDR3 is 14 residues. CDR1 is MGHRA and CDR2 is YSYEKL in the germline V gene. CDR3 amino acids: CASSQPRGNTDAFF. For the CDR3, the DNA is TGCGCCAGCAGCCAGCCTCGGGGGAACACTGATGCTTTCTTT.

This clonotype appeared a few times. The V and J genes are TRBV6-2 or TRBV6-3 and TRBJ2-3; 7 bases line up with TRBD1. There are 21 residues in the CDR3. Germline-derived CDR1 and CDR2 are MNHEY and SVGEGT. The V segment lost 6 bases and the J segment 0 bases; nucleotides outside the gene matches: 24. This CDR3 is CASRTTSPSTGYFSSTDTQYF. DNA for the CDR3: TGTGCCAGCAGAACCACTTCGCCGTCGACAGGGTACTTTTCTAGCACAGATACGCAGTATTTT.

The rearrangement links TRBV9 to TRBJ2-4; possible D gene TRBD1, 6 bases. CDR1 and CDR2 from the germline V gene are SGDLS and YYNGEE. Trimming left V 0 bases short and J 2 bases short, with 9 bases between. This CDR3 region has 15 residues. The CDR3 reads CASSVEGVSKNIQYF. CDR3 sequence (DNA): TGTGCCAGCAGCGTAGAGGGGGTCTCCAAAAACATTCAGTACTTC.

The J gene is TRBJ2-6, the V gene TRBV4-1, with TRBD1 matching over 9 bases. This CDR3 has 18 amino acids. Germline V lookup: CDR1 MGHRA, CDR2 YSYEKL. The V segment lost 4 bases and the J segment 1 base; nucleotides outside the gene matches: 8. CDR3 sequence (DNA): TGCGCCAGCAGCCCGAGGGGACAGGGTGGATCTGGGGCCAACGTCCTGACTTTC. Protein product: CASSPRGQGGSGANVLTF.

This clonotype appeared a few times. The chain combines TRBV7-9 with TRBJ2-3, with D unclear. From germline, CDR1 is SEHNR and CDR2 FQNEAQ (reference sequence). With 5 bases removed from V and 6 bases from J, the gap between germline ends came to 12 bases. CDR3 size: 13 residues. The CDR3 DNA reads as TGTGCCAGCAGCGGCCTGCCATGGGATACGCAGTATTTT. Encoded protein: CASSGLPWDTQYF.

The CDR3 region is CASSIAGVRYNEQFF. DNA for the CDR3: TGTGCCAGCAGCATAGCAGGGGTCCGCTACAATGAGCAGTTCTTC. The chain is built from TRBV9 and TRBJ2-1; D possibly corresponds to TRBD1 (6 bases). The length of the CDR3 is 15 residues. V lost 4 bases, J lost 3 bases, and 14 bases lay in between. The germline gives CDR1 SGDLS, CDR2 YYNGEE.

This clonotype was seen more than once but under ten times. The V and J genes are TRBV7-9 and TRBJ1-1, with 8 bases lining up with TRBD1. The CDR3 runs 14 residues. V lost 5 bases and J lost 5; bases outside the gene matches: 7. Germline values: CDR1 SEHNR, CDR2 FQNEAQ (reference sequence). The CDR3 loop reads CASSPSTGETEAFF. CDR3 nucleotide sequence: TGTGCCAGCAGCCCTTCGACAGGGGAAACTGAAGCTTTCTTT.

The chain recombines TRBV6-1 with TRBJ2-2; a possible D gene is TRBD2 (6 bases). Between the trimmed V and J ends, which lost 6 bases and 6 bases, there was a span of 20 bases. The CDR3 consists of 16 residues. Per germline, CDR1 MNHNS and CDR2 SASEGT. The CDR3 reads CASRPGTWGLAGELFF. CDR3 in DNA: TGTGCCAGCAGACCTGGGACTTGGGGTTTGGCCGGGGAGCTGTTTTTT.

V gene TRBV12-3 or TRBV12-4 combines with J gene TRBJ2-1, with 8 bases lining up with TRBD2. The V and J ends lost 3 bases and 7 bases, in that order; junction bases with no gene match: 5. This CDR3 has 14 amino acids. The CDR3 DNA is TGTGCCAGCAGTTTCGCGGGGGGCGGGAATGAGCAGTTCTTC. Amino acid sequence: CASSFAGGGNEQFF.

This chain links TRBV13 with TRBJ2-1; D is undetermined. The CDR3 is made up of 13 amino acids. Germline assignment: CDR1 PRHDT and CDR2 FYEKMQ (reference sequence). V shed 1 base and J shed 12 bases, with 13 bases lying between them. The CDR3 loop is CASSLDYYHMQFF. The DNA of the CDR3 is TGTGCCAGCAGCTTAGACTACTATCACATGCAGTTCTTC.

This clonotype has more than one count but fewer than ten. The chain combines TRBV13 with TRBJ2-1; 14 nucleotides line up with TRBD2. With 4 bases clipped from V and 3 bases from J, the junction kept 2 bases outside the gene matches. Germline CDR1 reads PRHDT; CDR2 reads FYEKMQ (reference sequence). The CDR3 runs 16 residues. The CDR3 nucleotides read TGTGCCAGCAGCTGGGGACTAGCGGGGGACTACAATGAGCAGTTCTTC. It codes for CASSWGLAGDYNEQFF.